Ten or more counts support the clone carrying this T cell receptor beta chain. CDR3 length equals 16 residues. Germline V gives CDR1 SGDLS, CDR2 YYNGEE. V lost 3 bases and J lost 2, with 15 bases in between. The data derive from a study of CD8 T cells in ankylosing spondylitis. TCRdb re-called the 5' RACE reads through MiXCR, storing one row per CDR3 protein. Altogether approximately 24,000 distinct CDR3 sequences are present, under 3% being singletons, with the ten largest covering 6.5% to 9.5%. Sequencing was carried out using blood, either unsorted or a sorted T cell fraction (not recorded which). This receptor was obtained from a female donor with ankylosing spondylitis or in good health (not recorded which). The chain carries TRBV9 and TRBJ1-3; weak D call: TRBD1 (6 bases). This CDR3 is CASSGGGRSTGNTIYF. CDR3 bases: TGTGCCAGCAGCGGAGGGGGTCGATCCACTGGAAACACCATATATTTT.